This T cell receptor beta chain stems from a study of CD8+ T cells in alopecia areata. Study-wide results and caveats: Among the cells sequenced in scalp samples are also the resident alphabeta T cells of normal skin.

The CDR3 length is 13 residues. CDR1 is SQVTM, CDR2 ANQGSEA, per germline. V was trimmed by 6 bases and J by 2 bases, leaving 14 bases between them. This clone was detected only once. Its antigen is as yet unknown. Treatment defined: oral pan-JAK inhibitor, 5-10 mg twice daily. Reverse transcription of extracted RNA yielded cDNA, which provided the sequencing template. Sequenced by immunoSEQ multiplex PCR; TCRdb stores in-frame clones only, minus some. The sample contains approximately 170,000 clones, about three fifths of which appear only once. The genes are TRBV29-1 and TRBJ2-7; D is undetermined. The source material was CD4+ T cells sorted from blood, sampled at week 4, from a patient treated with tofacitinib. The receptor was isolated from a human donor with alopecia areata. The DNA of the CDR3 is TGCAGCGTCGTACTATTTCTAACCTACGAGCAGTACTTC. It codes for CSVVLFLTYEQYF.